One sample yielded the 29 T cell receptor beta chains listed below, sequenced in a study of T cell changes during pregnancy in multiple sclerosis. Profiled with immunoSEQ multiplex PCR; TCRdb holds only in-frame clones, not every one. The profile shows some 80,000 clones, approximately 88% of them singletons. Sequencing used peripheral blood, obtained in the first trimester of pregnancy. The receptor source for this set is a female donor in good health, enrolled as a control in a pregnancy study.

This clone was counted once. The chain links TRBV6-6 to TRBJ2-7, with 10 bases identical to TRBD1. J was trimmed by 2 bases and V by 10 bases; bases with no gene match: 5. The CDR3 spans 13 residues. From germline, CDR1 is MNHNY and CDR2 SVGAGI (reference sequence). The CDR3, as DNA: TGTGCCATTTTCGGACAGGGGGCCTACGAGCAGTACTTC. Translating it yields CAIFGQGAYEQYF.

This clone came up once. The J gene is TRBJ1-2, the V gene TRBV15; 9 bases line up with TRBD1. Germline-derived CDR1 and CDR2 are LNHNV and YYDKDF (reference sequence). V was pared by 0 bases and J by 6 bases, with 5 bases of the junction left unmatched. This CDR3 comprises 15 residues. The CDR3 is CATSRDPRDRDGYTF. CDR3 in DNA: TGTGCCACCAGCAGAGATCCCCGGGACAGGGATGGCTACACCTTC.

Ten or more counts support this clone. The CDR3 protein is CASGKGDTSNYGYTF. CDR3 sequence (DNA): TGTGCCAGCGGGAAGGGAGATACCTCTAACTATGGCTACACCTTC. The chain carries TRBV6-1 and TRBJ1-2; D not resolved. The germline gives CDR1 MNHNS, CDR2 SASEGT. The V end lost 8 bases, the J end lost 0 bases, and 16 bases lay between the germline ends. The length of the CDR3 is 15 residues.

The DNA of the CDR3 is TGTGCCAGCAGCTTGTGGGGGGGATCAGATCCCTATGGCTACACCTTC. It specifies CASSLWGGSDPYGYTF. The chain links TRBV5-4 to TRBJ1-2, with D possibly being TRBD1 (5 bases). Trimming left V 1 base short and J 4 bases short, with 17 bases between. The CDR3 extends over 16 amino acids. Germline assignment: CDR1 SGHNT and CDR2 YYREEE (reference sequence).

This clone was seen only once. The V gene is TRBV2, the J gene TRBJ2-3, with D perhaps TRBD2 (5 bases). V was shortened by 10 bases and J by 0 bases, with 20 bases between the two germline ends. Germline V gene data show CDR1 as SNHLY and CDR2 as FYNNEI. The CDR3 is 16 residues long. This chain's CDR3 is CATLPPGSPSTDTQYF. In DNA, the CDR3 is TGTGCCACCCTCCCCCCGGGGAGCCCTAGCACAGATACGCAGTATTTT.

The genes are TRBV14 and TRBJ2-7; 9 bases are shared with TRBD1. Losses at the gene ends were 4 bases for V and 2 bases for J; bases not matched to a gene: 3. The CDR3 extends over 14 amino acids. Germline V gene lookup returns CDR1 SGHDN and CDR2 FVKESK. CDR3 region: CASSRQGGPYEQYF. The CDR3 region has the DNA TGTGCCAGCAGCCGACAGGGGGGACCCTACGAGCAGTACTTC.

The J gene is TRBJ2-1, the V gene TRBV5-1; 12 nucleotides agree with TRBD2. The ends lost 3 bases at V and 4 bases at J; junction bases unmatched: 2. Germline CDR1 is SGHRS and CDR2 is YFSETQ. The CDR3 totals 15 residues. The CDR3 here is CASSSLAGGYNEQFF. In nucleotides, the CDR3 is TGCGCCAGCAGCTCCCTAGCGGGAGGGTACAATGAGCAGTTCTTC.

This chain joins TRBV10-1 and TRBJ1-4, with D possibly being TRBD1 (5 bases). This CDR3 comprises 14 residues. Trimming took 3 bases from V and 7 from J, leaving 12 bases between them. Germline assignment: CDR1 WNHNN and CDR2 SYGVQD (reference sequence). The DNA of the CDR3 is TGCGCCAGCAGTGACAGGGCCCGCGGTGAAAAACTGTTTTTT. Protein: CASSDRARGEKLFF.

This chain uses TRBV18 with TRBJ1-1; D is unclear. V lost 3 bases and J 4 bases, leaving 6 bases between the germline ends. The CDR3 runs 12 residues. Germline CDR1 reads KGHSH; CDR2 reads LQKENI. The CDR3 sequence: CASSPLSTEAFF. The CDR3 DNA sequence: TGTGCCAGCTCACCTCTCTCCACTGAAGCTTTCTTT.

The chain couples TRBV11-2 to TRBJ1-5; 7 bases line up with TRBD1. There are 14 residues in the CDR3. Trimming cost V 2 bases and J 7 bases; bases outside gene matches: 5. CDR1 and CDR2 (germline): SGHAT, FQNNGV. Here the CDR3 DNA reads TGTGCCAGCAGCTTACAGGGGGGAAAACAGCCCCAGCATTTT. Translation gives CASSLQGGKQPQHF.

The gene calls are TRBV4-3 and TRBJ2-3, with 7 bases that match TRBD2. J gave up 2 bases and V 0 bases, and 5 bases lay outside the gene matches. CDR1 LGHNA and CDR2 YSLEER come from the germline V gene. This CDR3 region has 16 residues. The CDR3 DNA reads TGCGCCAGCAGCCAAGATGGCGGGAGCTCCACAGATACGCAGTATTTT. Protein product: CASSQDGGSSTDTQYF.

The rearrangement links TRBV6-1 to TRBJ1-2, with 8 bases identical to TRBD1. The CDR3 extends over 16 amino acids. Germline V lookup: CDR1 MNHNS, CDR2 SASEGT. The V gene end was trimmed by 3 bases and the J gene end by 3 bases; junction bases not matched to a gene: 9. Here the CDR3 reads CASSEPGGPRDYGYTF. For the CDR3, the DNA is TGTGCCAGCAGTGAGCCAGGGGGCCCGCGGGACTATGGCTACACCTTC.

V gene TRBV19 combines with J gene TRBJ2-1; 8 bases map to TRBD2. The V and J ends lost 6 bases and 0 bases, in that order; junction bases with no gene match: 16. The CDR3 sequence is 19 residues long. Germline V gene data show CDR1 as LNHDA and CDR2 as SQIVND (reference sequence). CDR3 residues: CASSPPGGASGSSYNEQFF. CDR3 bases: TGTGCCAGTAGCCCCCCCGGGGGGGCCAGCGGGAGCTCCTACAATGAGCAGTTCTTC.

The chain joins TRBV7-2 to TRBJ1-2; TRBD1 agrees at 7 bases. The CDR3 loop spans 12 amino acids. With 5 bases clipped from V and 8 bases from J, the junction kept 5 bases outside the gene matches. Per germline, CDR1 SGHTA and CDR2 FQGNSA. CDR3 in amino acids: CASSLTGPGYTF. CDR3 bases: TGTGCCAGCAGCCTGACAGGGCCCGGCTACACCTTC.

This sequence joins TRBV6-5 and TRBJ2-2; D perhaps matches TRBD1 (6 bases). Per the germline V gene, CDR1 is MNHEY and CDR2 is SVGAGI. V lost 6 bases to trimming and J lost 7 bases, with 15 bases between them. There are 14 residues in the CDR3. The CDR3 spells CASSSEGESGELFF. CDR3 DNA: TGTGCCAGCAGCTCCGAGGGGGAGAGCGGGGAGCTGTTTTTT.

This sequence joins TRBV6-6 and TRBJ2-5, with 8 bases fitting TRBD1. The CDR3 covers 14 residues. Unmatched junction bases numbered 8, after V lost 6 bases and J lost 5 bases. Germline-derived CDR1 and CDR2 are MNHNY and SVGAGI (reference sequence). In DNA, the CDR3 is TGTGCCAGCAGCCCCGGACAGGGTATGGAGACCCAGTACTTC. Residues: CASSPGQGMETQYF.

The chain uses TRBV6-6 and TRBJ2-7; TRBD2 matches at 9 bases. This CDR3 region has 11 residues. CDR1 and CDR2 from the germline V gene are MNHNY and SVGAGI (reference sequence). Unmatched junction bases numbered 2, after V lost 8 bases and J lost 6 bases. The CDR3 DNA is TGTGCCAGCGGGCGGGAGGGCGAGCAGTACTTC. Translating gives CASGREGEQYF.

The chain is built from TRBV18 and TRBJ1-2, with a possible D match to TRBD1 (6 bases). From germline, CDR1 is KGHSH and CDR2 LQKENI. The CDR3 spans 14 residues. Trimming cost V 2 bases and J 6 bases, with 13 bases left between them. The CDR3 DNA sequence: TGTGCCAGCTCACCAGGCAGGGGAGAGGATGGCTACACCTTC. Amino acid sequence: CASSPGRGEDGYTF.

This chain joins TRBV14 and TRBJ2-1, with TRBD2 matching over 11 bases. Germline V CDR1 and CDR2: SGHDN, FVKESK. The CDR3 sequence is 17 residues long. V lost 4 bases, J lost 3 bases, and 8 bases stayed unmatched. The CDR3 protein is CASSLRLAGHFYNEQFF. The CDR3 nucleotides are TGTGCCAGCAGCCTCCGACTAGCGGGGCATTTCTACAATGAGCAGTTCTTC.

In this sample, this clone turned up once. This sequence joins TRBV4-3 and TRBJ2-1, with 7 bases matching TRBD1. The V and J ends lost 0 bases and 2 bases, in that order; junction bases with no gene match: 4. The CDR3 runs to 16 residues. Germline loops: CDR1 LGHNA, CDR2 YSLEER. This CDR3 reads CASSQDSTGAYNEQFF. The CDR3 DNA is TGCGCCAGCAGCCAAGATAGCACAGGGGCCTACAATGAGCAGTTCTTC.

This rearrangement joins TRBV6-1 to TRBJ2-7; tentatively, D is TRBD1 (6 bases). V was shortened by 7 bases and J by 6 bases, with 22 bases between the two germline ends. CDR1 and CDR2 from the germline V gene are MNHNS and SASEGT. The CDR3 consists of 15 residues. CDR3 sequence: CASTLRSGESSEQYF. The CDR3 DNA reads TGTGCCAGCACCCTTCGGTCAGGGGAATCGTCCGAGCAGTACTTC.

This rearrangement joins TRBV27 to TRBJ2-2, with D unclear. V lost 8 bases, J lost 4 bases, and 17 bases lay in between. Germline V CDR1 and CDR2: MNHEY, SMNVEV (reference sequence). The CDR3 is made up of 15 amino acids. CDR3 protein: CASRDSGDFTGELFF. The CDR3 region has the DNA TGTGCCAGCCGAGACTCGGGTGACTTCACCGGGGAGCTGTTTTTT.

This chain connects TRBV7-8 to TRBJ1-5; 9 bases agree with TRBD1. This CDR3 has 16 residues. Germline V gene sequence: CDR1 SGHVS, CDR2 FQNEAQ. The V gene end was trimmed by 3 bases and the J gene end by 7 bases; junction bases not matched to a gene: 10. The CDR3 coding sequence is TGTGCCAGCAGCTTGGGGACAGGGAGGGAAGGACAGCCCCAGCATTTT. Its protein product is CASSLGTGREGQPQHF.

The CDR3 protein is CASSVSSGSYNEQFF. CDR3 coding DNA: TGTGCCAGCAGCGTGTCTAGCGGGAGTTACAATGAGCAGTTCTTC. The V gene is TRBV9, the J gene TRBJ2-1; TRBD2 agrees at 10 bases. J gave up 4 bases and V 2 bases, and 3 bases lay outside the gene matches. CDR1 SGDLS and CDR2 YYNGEE come from the germline V gene. CDR3 size: 15 residues.

The table lists this clone with a few counts. The chain has TRBV29-1 and TRBJ1-1; 7 bases are shared with TRBD1. Per germline, CDR1 SQVTM and CDR2 ANQGSEA. The trim removed 6 bases at V and 4 bases at J, leaving 5 bases unmatched. This CDR3 comprises 12 residues. CDR3 residues: CSVMTGRTEAFF. The CDR3 bases are TGCAGCGTCATGACAGGGCGCACTGAAGCTTTCTTT.

This chain uses TRBV7-2 with TRBJ1-2, with 8 positions matching TRBD1. J was trimmed by 8 bases and V by 4 bases; bases with no gene match: 6. From germline, CDR1 is SGHTA and CDR2 FQGNSA. This CDR3 is built from 13 residues. The CDR3 nucleotides are TGTGCCAGCAGCTCGGACAGGGCAGGGGGCTACACCTTC. Its protein product is CASSSDRAGGYTF.

The chain joins TRBV15 to TRBJ1-5, with a possible D match to TRBD1 (6 bases). Trimming left V 0 bases short and J 11 bases short, with 17 bases between. Germline V gene data show CDR1 as LNHNV and CDR2 as YYDKDF (reference sequence). The CDR3 covers 15 residues. In DNA form, the CDR3 reads TGTGCCACCAGCAGAGATAGGGGGGGTTCAGGGACCCAGCATTTT. As protein: CATSRDRGGSGTQHF.

This clone was recorded a few times. The V call is TRBV5-1, the J call TRBJ2-5; possible D gene TRBD2, 5 bases. The CDR3 is made up of 14 amino acids. Germline CDR1 SGHRS, CDR2 YFSETQ. With 4 bases removed from V and 2 bases from J, the gap between germline ends came to 12 bases. Here the CDR3 reads CASSRGRLQETQYF. Here the CDR3 DNA reads TGCGCCAGCAGCCGGGGTCGACTACAAGAGACCCAGTACTTC.

The chain links TRBV21-1 to TRBJ1-2; the table's D gene call, TRBD1, was not cross checked with the DNA. TRBV21-1 is a pseudogene locus. CDR3 length: 12 amino acids. The CDR3 reads CASPQGVDGYTF. DNA of the CDR3: TGTGCCAGCCCCCAGGGGGTGGATGGCTACACCTTC.